This T cell receptor beta chain was profiled in a study of cytomegalovirus exposure and HLA in healthy donors. The ends lost 0 bases at V and 5 bases at J; junction bases unmatched: 4. CDR3 length equals 14 residues. Germline CDR1 and CDR2: SGHRS and YFSETQ. The PCR used 60 Vbeta and 13 Jbeta primers. TCRdb's table, derived via immunoSEQ multiplex PCR, lists solely in-frame clones and lacks some. The sample consists of about 100,000 clones, 77% of them appearing once. The origin of this receptor is a male donor in good health and CMV-seropositive. The genes are TRBV5-1 and TRBJ2-7; 8 bases are a match to TRBD1. The specimen was PBMCs. CDR3 nucleotide sequence: TGCGCCAGCAGCTTGGGGACAGGGTCTAACGAGCAGTACTTC. Translated, it gives CASSLGTGSNEQYF.